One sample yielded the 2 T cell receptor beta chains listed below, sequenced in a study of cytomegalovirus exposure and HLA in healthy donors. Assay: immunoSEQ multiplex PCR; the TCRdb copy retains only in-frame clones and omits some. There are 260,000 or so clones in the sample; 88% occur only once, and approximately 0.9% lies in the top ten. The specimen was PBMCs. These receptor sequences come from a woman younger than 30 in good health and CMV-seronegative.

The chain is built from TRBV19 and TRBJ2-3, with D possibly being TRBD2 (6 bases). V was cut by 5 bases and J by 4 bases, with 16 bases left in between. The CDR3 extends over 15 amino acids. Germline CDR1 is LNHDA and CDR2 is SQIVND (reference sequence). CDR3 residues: CASSSGLSEADTQYF. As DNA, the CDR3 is TGTGCCAGTAGTTCGGGACTCTCCGAGGCAGATACGCAGTATTTT.

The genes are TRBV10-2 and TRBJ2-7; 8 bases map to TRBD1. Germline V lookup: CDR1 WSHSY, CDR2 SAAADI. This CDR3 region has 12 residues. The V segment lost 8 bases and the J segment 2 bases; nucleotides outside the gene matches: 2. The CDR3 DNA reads TGCGCCAGCTCGGACAGGGCCTACGAGCAGTACTTC. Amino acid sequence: CASSDRAYEQYF.